Each of the 17 T cell receptor beta chains below was sequenced from the same sample in a study of T cell responses to AZD1222 COVID-19 vaccine. Clones were read by immunoSEQ multiplex PCR, and TCRdb kept only the in-frame ones, dropping some. The sample contains about 120,000 clones, around nine tenths of which appear only once. The sample in question was peripheral blood, obtained 28 days after the second AZD1222 dose. The receptors stem from an adult who received the AZD1222 COVID-19 vaccine.

The chain couples TRBV27 to TRBJ1-1; D uncertain. The CDR3 runs 14 residues. Deletions cut 3 bases from V and 5 bases from J, with 13 bases between. The germline CDR1 and CDR2 sequences are MNHEY and SMNVEV (reference sequence). The CDR3 coding sequence is TGTGCCAGCAGTTTGGTCAACCTTGGAACTGAAGCTTTCTTT. Its protein product is CASSLVNLGTEAFF.

The chain carries TRBV2 and TRBJ1-1, with no clear D. Trimming took 2 bases from V and 1 from J, leaving 8 bases between them. Germline V lookup: CDR1 SNHLY, CDR2 FYNNEI. CDR3 length: 14 residues. This chain's CDR3 is CASSERQTNTEAFF. In DNA, the CDR3 is TGTGCCAGCAGTGAAAGGCAGACGAACACTGAAGCTTTCTTT.

A single count supports this clone. The V gene is TRBV19, the J gene TRBJ1-2, with D perhaps TRBD1 (5 bases). Germline V CDR1 and CDR2: LNHDA, SQIVND (reference sequence). The CDR3 runs to 17 residues. V was pared by 3 bases and J by 5 bases, with 22 bases between. The CDR3, as DNA: TGTGCCAGTAGTATCGGTGAGGGATATGACAGACCTTATGGCTACACCTTC. Translated, it gives CASSIGEGYDRPYGYTF.

CDR3 in DNA: TGTGCCAGCACCCCCAGGGGGGATCAGCCCCAGCATTTT. Translation: CASTPRGDQPQHF. The chain recombines TRBV2 with TRBJ1-5; 7 bases are shared with TRBD1. V trimming: 7 bases; J trimming: 5 bases; junction bases outside the gene matches: 5. Germline V CDR1 and CDR2: SNHLY, FYNNEI. The CDR3 runs 13 residues.

The genes are TRBV11-2 and TRBJ2-1, with TRBD2 matching over 7 bases. The CDR3 sequence is 15 residues long. V was clipped by 5 bases and J by 7 bases; unmatched bases: 11. Germline V gene data show CDR1 as SGHAT and CDR2 as FQNNGV. CDR3 loop: CASSVAPLGGNEQFF. Here the CDR3 DNA reads TGTGCCAGCAGCGTAGCTCCGCTGGGAGGGAATGAGCAGTTCTTC.

CDR3: CASSRAGEGYEQYF. The CDR3 nucleotides are TGCGCCAGCAGTCGGGCGGGAGAAGGCTACGAGCAGTACTTC. The chain carries TRBV5-1 and TRBJ2-7; 7 nucleotides agree with TRBD2. The germline V gene has CDR1 SGHRS and CDR2 YFSETQ. The CDR3 extends over 14 amino acids. Germline trimming cut 5 bases from V and 3 bases from J; bases unmatched to any gene: 8.

The chain joins TRBV4-2 to TRBJ1-5; possibly TRBD1 for D (6 bases). CDR1 LGHNA and CDR2 YNFKEQ come from the germline V gene. The CDR3 spans 14 residues. V was pared by 6 bases and J by 5 bases, with 14 bases between. DNA of the CDR3: TGTGCCAGCAGGACCGGGACACCTCATCAGCCCCAGCATTTT. Protein: CASRTGTPHQPQHF.

The chain is built from TRBV5-1 and TRBJ1-3, with D tentatively TRBD1 (5 bases). Germline CDR1 and CDR2: SGHRS and YFSETQ. The CDR3 sequence is 14 residues long. V was clipped by 4 bases and J by 2 bases, with 10 bases between them. CDR3: CASSPGTPGNTIYF. DNA of the CDR3: TGCGCCAGCAGCCCCGGGACCCCTGGAAACACCATATATTTT. Full variable domain (rest looked up from reference TRBV5-1 and TRBJ1-3): KAGVTQTPRYLIKTRGQQVTLSCSPISGHRSVSWYQQTPGQGLQFLFEYFSETQRNKGNFPGRFSGRQFSNSRSEMNVSTLELGDSALYLCASSPGTPGNTIYFGEGSWLTVV.

The chain couples TRBV29-1 to TRBJ1-5; a weak D match, TRBD1 (5 bases). V lost 6 bases, J lost 6 bases, and 18 bases lay in between. There are 14 residues in the CDR3. Per germline, CDR1 SQVTM and CDR2 ANQGSEA. CDR3 nucleotide sequence: TGCAGCGTCTCGTCTGGGACTTCGGGTCAGCCCCAGCATTTT. Encoded protein: CSVSSGTSGQPQHF.

The genes are TRBV13 and TRBJ1-6; no definite D call. This CDR3 is built from 15 residues. The germline V gene encodes CDR1 PRHDT and CDR2 FYEKMQ (reference sequence). V was clipped by 3 bases and J by 7 bases, with 13 bases between them. The DNA of the CDR3 is TGTGCCAGCAGCTTGGGTAGGTTGGTGAATTCACCCCTCCACTTT. This gives the protein CASSLGRLVNSPLHF.

The chain recombines TRBV5-1 with TRBJ2-7; 7 bases map to TRBD2. Losses at the gene ends were 1 base for V and 3 bases for J; bases not matched to a gene: 16. Germline V gene data show CDR1 as SGHRS and CDR2 as YFSETQ. The CDR3 covers 18 residues. CDR3: CASSLTPPPSGSNYEQYF. In nucleotides, the CDR3 is TGCGCCAGCAGCTTGACTCCCCCTCCTAGCGGAAGCAACTACGAGCAGTACTTC.

Notes on this clone: The junction departs from the called germline gene at one end, perhaps through a read error. The gene calls are TRBV28 and TRBJ2-7; D is possibly TRBD1 or TRBD2 (5 bases each). Looked up from germline, CDR1 is MDHEN and CDR2 is SYDVKM. This CDR3 spans 16 amino acids. DNA for the CDR3: TGTGCCAGCCGTTTAACGGTGGGGCCCGGGGTATACGAGCAGTACTTC. Protein sequence: CASRLTVGPGVYEQYF.

The chain combines TRBV6-6 with TRBJ2-7; a possible D gene is TRBD1 (6 bases). Looked up from germline, CDR1 is MNHNY and CDR2 is SVGAGI (reference sequence). The V and J ends lost 2 bases and 3 bases respectively, with 14 bases between them. The CDR3 has 15 amino acids. CDR3 sequence reads: CASSYAPGVVYEQYF. CDR3 in DNA: TGTGCCAGCAGTTACGCGCCAGGGGTAGTCTACGAGCAGTACTTC.

The V call is TRBV27, the J call TRBJ2-5; 9 bases fit TRBD2. CDR1 and CDR2 (germline): MNHEY, SMNVEV (reference sequence). The J segment lost 2 bases and the V segment lost 4 bases, leaving 14 bases of the junction unmatched. This CDR3 is 18 amino acids long. CDR3 nucleotides: TGTGCCAGCAGTTCCCCCATAGCGGGAGTGGGGGTACAAGAGACCCAGTACTTC. It encodes CASSSPIAGVGVQETQYF.

This chain links TRBV4-2 with TRBJ2-7, with 9 bases fitting TRBD2. CDR3 length: 16 residues. The J segment lost 1 base and the V segment lost 0 bases, leaving 4 bases of the junction unmatched. The germline V gene encodes CDR1 LGHNA and CDR2 YNFKEQ. This CDR3 reads CASSQDETSGSYEQYF. CDR3 bases: TGTGCCAGCAGCCAAGATGAGACTAGCGGATCCTACGAGCAGTACTTC.

The rearrangement links TRBV24-1 to TRBJ2-1; 7 bases match TRBD2. The CDR3 consists of 19 residues. CDR1 and CDR2 from the germline V gene are KGHDR and SFDVKD. Trimming removed 1 base from V and 0 bases from J; junction bases left unmatched: 11. CDR3 in amino acids: CATSDFGLADPPSYNEQFF. CDR3 sequence (DNA): TGTGCCACCAGTGATTTTGGCCTAGCGGACCCTCCCTCCTACAATGAGCAGTTCTTC.

The rearrangement links TRBV7-3 to TRBJ2-3; 7 positions match TRBD1. V trimming: 3 bases; J trimming: 1 base; junction bases outside the gene matches: 1. Germline V gene lookup returns CDR1 SGHTA and CDR2 FQGTGA. CDR3 size: 14 residues. In DNA form, the CDR3 reads TGTGCCAGCAGCTTTACAGGGGGCACAGATACGCAGTATTTT. Protein: CASSFTGGTDTQYF.